The source of this T cell receptor beta chain is a study of T cell responses to AZD1222 COVID-19 vaccine. This clone was picked up one time. The target antigen is unknown. Trimming removed 5 bases at V and 7 bases at J, with 18 bases between. Germline V gives CDR1 MNHEY, CDR2 SVGEGT. The CDR3 is 15 amino acids. General study results and limits: It was only a handful of AZD1222 recipients who were seropositive at baseline. It should be noted that donors were predominantly white British and more often female, and clonal diversity was possibly underestimated.

The data were produced by immunoSEQ multiplex PCR, yet TCRdb's version contains in-frame clones alone and is incomplete. The repertoire has about 150,000 clones, about 87% of them found once; the top ten carry roughly a tenth. This chain uses TRBV6-2 or TRBV6-3 with TRBJ2-1; D possibly corresponds to TRBD2 (6 bases). The receptor's source is an adult who received the AZD1222 COVID-19 vaccine. The sequenced sample was peripheral blood, obtained 28 days after the second AZD1222 dose. In DNA, the CDR3 is TGTGCCAGCAGTCTGCTAGCGACCTCCCGGAATGAGCAGTTCTTC. Translation: CASSLLATSRNEQFF.